The 9 T cell receptor beta chains reported below all come from one sample, sequenced in a study of cytomegalovirus exposure and HLA in healthy donors. The PCR made use of 60 Vbeta and 13 Jbeta primers. Profiled with immunoSEQ multiplex PCR; TCRdb holds only in-frame clones, not every one. The repertoire has tens of thousands of clones, about 76% of them found once; the top ten carry over 2.5%. Sequencing was performed on PBMCs. All receptors come from a young man in good health and CMV-seronegative.

V gene TRBV9 combines with J gene TRBJ2-2, with TRBD1 identical over 7 bases. Germline CDR1 SGDLS, CDR2 YYNGEE. The length of the CDR3 is 16 residues. The junction had 9 bases not matched to a gene; V was cut back by 3 bases and J by 4 bases. The CDR3 reads CASSAGTVVGTGELFF. DNA for the CDR3: TGTGCCAGCAGCGCCGGGACAGTTGTTGGCACCGGGGAGCTGTTTTTT. Using reference TRBV9 and TRBJ2-2 for the parts outside the CDR3, the full variable domain is DSGVTQTPKHLITATGQRVTLRCSPRSGDLSVYWYQQSLDQGLQFLIQYYNGEERAKGNILERFSAQQFPDLHSELNLSSLELGDSALYFCASSAGTVVGTGELFFGEGSRLTVL.

This chain connects TRBV5-4 to TRBJ2-7; a weak D match, TRBD1 (5 bases). Germline V gives CDR1 SGHNT, CDR2 YYREEE (reference sequence). Deletions cut 0 bases from V and 0 bases from J, with 7 bases between. This CDR3 has 14 amino acids. The CDR3 nucleotides read TGTGCCAGCAGCTTGGACAGGAGCTCCTACGAGCAGTACTTC. It yields the protein CASSLDRSSYEQYF.

The chain joins TRBV27 to TRBJ2-3, with TRBD1 matching over 7 bases. V shed 2 bases, J shed 1 base, and the junction held 3 bases outside the gene matches. The CDR3 contains 15 residues. Per germline, CDR1 MNHEY and CDR2 SMNVEV (reference sequence). The CDR3 spells CASSLRTGGTDTQYF. CDR3 coding DNA: TGTGCCAGCAGTTTAAGAACAGGGGGCACAGATACGCAGTATTTT.

In this sample, this clone turned up a few times. The V gene is TRBV12-5, the J gene TRBJ1-1; D ambiguous. The CDR3 extends over 16 amino acids. Trimming took off 0 bases at V and 3 bases at J, with 14 bases between the two ends. In germline, CDR1 is LGHNT, CDR2 FRNRAP. The CDR3 DNA reads TGTGCTAGTGGTTTGGTAGCGGGAACGGGCTACACTGAAGCTTTCTTT. Amino acid sequence: CASGLVAGTGYTEAFF.

This clone was seen more than once but under ten times. Here the CDR3 DNA reads TGCAGCGTGGACCGGAAAAGGGGAGGGGAGACCCAGTACTTC. It is translated as CSVDRKRGGETQYF. This chain links TRBV29-1 with TRBJ2-5; 7 positions match TRBD2. Per germline, CDR1 SQVTM and CDR2 ANQGSEA. The V segment lost 6 bases and the J segment 5 bases; nucleotides outside the gene matches: 12. CDR3 length: 14 amino acids.

The V call is TRBV11-2, the J call TRBJ1-2; D perhaps matches TRBD1 (5 bases). With 6 bases removed from V and 4 bases from J, the gap between germline ends came to 21 bases. Germline assignment: CDR1 SGHAT and CDR2 FQNNGV. This CDR3 contains 16 residues. CDR3 protein: CASRPSGRGDTYGYTF. The CDR3 DNA reads TGTGCCAGCAGACCGTCGGGTCGGGGGGATACCTATGGCTACACCTTC.

This clone has only a few counts. The V call is TRBV7-8, the J call TRBJ1-4, with D possibly matching TRBD1 (5 bases). The V gene's germline CDR1 is SGHVS and CDR2 FQNEAQ. Trimming cost V 4 bases and J 8 bases, with 14 bases left between them. The length of the CDR3 is 14 residues. The CDR3 nucleotides are TGTGCCAGCAGCTCGGTGGGGGGGGGAGAAAAACTGTTTTTT. Its protein product is CASSSVGGGEKLFF.

This clone appeared once. The chain couples TRBV30 to TRBJ2-5, with a possible D match to TRBD1 (6 bases). This CDR3 spans 15 amino acids. Trimming took off 2 bases at V and 1 base at J, with 14 bases between the two ends. Germline V gives CDR1 GTSNPN, CDR2 SVGIG (reference sequence). In DNA form, the CDR3 reads TGTGCCTGGAGTACCGACCTGACAGGCCAAGAGACCCAGTACTTC. Its translation is CAWSTDLTGQETQYF.

A single count supports this clone. This chain links TRBV19 with TRBJ1-1, with TRBD1 matching 8 bases. The germline V gene encodes CDR1 LNHDA and CDR2 SQIVND (reference sequence). Germline trimming cut 3 bases from V and 2 bases from J; bases unmatched to any gene: 2. CDR3 length: 14 residues. The CDR3 coding sequence is TGTGCCAGTAGTATCGACAGGGGCAACACTGAAGCTTTCTTT. As protein: CASSIDRGNTEAFF.